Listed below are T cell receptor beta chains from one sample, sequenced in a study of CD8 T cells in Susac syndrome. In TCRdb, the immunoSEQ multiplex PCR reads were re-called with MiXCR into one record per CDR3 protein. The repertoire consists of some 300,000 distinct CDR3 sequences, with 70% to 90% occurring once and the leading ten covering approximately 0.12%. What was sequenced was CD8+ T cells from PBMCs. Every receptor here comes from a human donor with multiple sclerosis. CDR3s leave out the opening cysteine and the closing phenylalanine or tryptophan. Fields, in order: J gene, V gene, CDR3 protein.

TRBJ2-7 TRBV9 ASSVAGTGNHYEQY
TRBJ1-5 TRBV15 ATSIGDNQPQH
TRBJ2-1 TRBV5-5 ASSLVAGVRNEQF
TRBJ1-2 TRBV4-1 ASSQVRQGGYT
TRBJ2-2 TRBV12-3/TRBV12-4 ASRRVRAGELF
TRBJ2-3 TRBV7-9 ASSLGISGQNTDTQY
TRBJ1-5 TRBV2 ASTYPGQPQH
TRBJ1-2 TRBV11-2 ASSLAPTGQPYGYT
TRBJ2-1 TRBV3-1 ASLAGESSNEQF
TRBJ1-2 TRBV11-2 ASSSRDIRLQYGYT
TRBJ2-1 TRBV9 ASSVEGQGSYNEQF
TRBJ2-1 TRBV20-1 SARGLAPNKQF
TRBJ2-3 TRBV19 AIAGTGEADTQY
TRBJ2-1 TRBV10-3 AISEVSMGPYNEQF
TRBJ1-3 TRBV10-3 AMEQGRGNTIY
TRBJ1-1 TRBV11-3 ASSYQPGTEAF
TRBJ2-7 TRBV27 ASSLQGPGYEQY
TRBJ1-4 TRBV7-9 ASRGGPRDEKLF
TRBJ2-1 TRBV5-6 ASSFQTSGYNEQF
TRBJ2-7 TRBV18 ASSPPAGVASGRDEQY
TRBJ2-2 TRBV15 ATSRERTGGTGELF
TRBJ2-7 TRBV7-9 ASSGTSRVYEQY
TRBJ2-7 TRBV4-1 ASSQVQAGLAVYEQY
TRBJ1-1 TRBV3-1 ASSWGQQPELNTEAF
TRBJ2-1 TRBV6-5 ASSLRDRAYNEQF
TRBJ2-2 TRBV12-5 ASGLVPGELF